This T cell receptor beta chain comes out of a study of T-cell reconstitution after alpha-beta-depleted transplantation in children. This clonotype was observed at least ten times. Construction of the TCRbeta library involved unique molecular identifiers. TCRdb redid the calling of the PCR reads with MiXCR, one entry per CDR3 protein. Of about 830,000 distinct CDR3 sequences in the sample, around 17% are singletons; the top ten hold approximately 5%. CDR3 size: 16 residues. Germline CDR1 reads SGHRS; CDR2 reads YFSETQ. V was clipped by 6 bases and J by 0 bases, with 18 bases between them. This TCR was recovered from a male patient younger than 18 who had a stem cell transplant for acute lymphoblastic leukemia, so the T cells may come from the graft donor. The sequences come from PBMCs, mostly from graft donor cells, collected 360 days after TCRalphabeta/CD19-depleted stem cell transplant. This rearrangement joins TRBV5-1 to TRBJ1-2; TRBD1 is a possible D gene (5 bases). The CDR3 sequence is CASKFSSGGANYGYTF. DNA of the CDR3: TGCGCCAGCAAGTTCTCATCCGGGGGAGCTAACTATGGCTACACCTTC.